This T cell receptor (beta chain) derives from a study of technical replicates of blood from a few donors. Germline V CDR1 and CDR2: LNHDA, SQIVND (reference sequence). The germline V and J ends were trimmed by 1 base and 8 bases, with 19 bases remaining between them. This CDR3 has 16 amino acids. TCRdb keeps only in-frame clones here, not all; method: immunoSEQ multiplex PCR. The profile covers approximately 17,000 clones, with approximately 89% appearing a single time and around 10% taken by the ten largest. The sequenced sample consisted of PBMCs. The sequence came from a human donor in good health. The gene calls are TRBV19 and TRBJ2-3, with D uncertain. This chain's CDR3 is CASSIGETKSVGTQYF. In nucleotides, the CDR3 is TGTGCCAGTAGTATAGGTGAAACCAAGAGCGTTGGTACGCAGTATTTT.